The 22 T cell receptor beta chains reported below all come from one sample, sequenced in a study of graft-versus-host responses after intestinal transplantation. Some clones are missing from TCRdb's copy, which holds only in-frame ones; the method was immunoSEQ multiplex PCR. Here the sample spans roughly 12,000 clones, about 80% being singletons. The material sequenced was PBMCs, taken 494 days after intestinal transplant. The receptors shown here come from a human patient who received an intestinal transplant, so some T cells may come from the graft donor.

The chain carries TRBV5-4 and TRBJ2-3; 7 positions agree with TRBD2. CDR3 length: 15 amino acids. Germline CDR1 reads SGHNT; CDR2 reads YYREEE (reference sequence). The V gene end was trimmed by 0 bases and the J gene end by 1 base; junction bases not matched to a gene: 2. The CDR3 sequence is CASSLGGGRTDTQYF. DNA for the CDR3: TGTGCCAGCAGCTTGGGGGGGGGACGCACAGATACGCAGTATTTT. Combining the CDR3 with reference TRBV5-4 and TRBJ2-3 gives the whole variable domain ETGVTQSPTHLIKTRGQQVTLRCSSQSGHNTVSWYQQALGQGPQFIFQYYREEENGRGNFPPRFSGLQFPNYSSELNVNALELDDSALYLCASSLGGGRTDTQYFGPGTRLTVL.

The chain joins TRBV9 to TRBJ2-2; 9 bases are shared with TRBD1. The germline V gene has CDR1 SGDLS and CDR2 YYNGEE. The CDR3 covers 16 residues. Trimming removed 3 bases from V and 6 bases from J; junction bases left unmatched: 9. CDR3 DNA sequence: TGTGCCAGCAGCGGTTTAGGGACAGGGCGAGCCGGGGAGCTGTTTTTT. Its protein is CASSGLGTGRAGELFF.

V is TRBV28 and J is TRBJ2-7, with D maybe TRBD1 (5 bases). CDR1 and CDR2 (germline): MDHEN, SYDVKM. This CDR3 is built from 15 residues. V lost 5 bases and J 0 bases, leaving 14 bases between the germline ends. CDR3 protein: CASSPPLRDSYEQYF. CDR3 nucleotides: TGTGCCAGCAGTCCACCACTCAGGGACTCCTACGAGCAGTACTTC.

This clone was recorded once. The rearrangement links TRBV6-6 to TRBJ2-3; TRBD1 agrees at 8 bases. This CDR3 is built from 16 residues. Germline V CDR1 and CDR2: MNHNY, SVGAGI (reference sequence). Trimming removed 0 bases from V and 0 bases from J; junction bases left unmatched: 2. CDR3 coding DNA: TGTGCCAGCAGTTACTCGAGGACAGGGAGCACAGATACGCAGTATTTT. Encoded protein: CASSYSRTGSTDTQYF.

The CDR3 sequence: CASSDGENTEAFF. Here the CDR3 DNA reads TGTGCCAGCAGTGACGGGGAGAACACTGAAGCTTTCTTT. The gene calls are TRBV6-1 and TRBJ1-1; D not resolved. The V end was cut by 3 bases, the J end by 1 base, with 6 bases between. CDR3 length: 13 residues. Germline values: CDR1 MNHNS, CDR2 SASEGT.

The J gene is TRBJ2-1, the V gene TRBV7-3, with 8 bases that match TRBD2. Germline trimming cut 1 base from V and 4 bases from J; bases unmatched to any gene: 3. Germline V gene data show CDR1 as SGHTA and CDR2 as FQGTGA. The CDR3 runs to 15 residues. The CDR3 DNA follows: TGTGCCAGCAGCTTAAAAGCGGGAGTTTACAATGAGCAGTTCTTC. Amino acid sequence: CASSLKAGVYNEQFF.

This clone was observed a few times. The V gene is TRBV6-1, the J gene TRBJ1-1; D is uncertain. Trimming stripped 10 bases from V and 7 bases from J, with 13 bases between. The CDR3 covers 11 residues. The germline CDR1 and CDR2 sequences are MNHNS and SASEGT. In nucleotides, the CDR3 is TGTGCCACCGCAGGTTCACGTGAAGCTTTCTTT. Its protein product is CATAGSREAFF.

This clone was seen a single time. J is TRBJ2-5 and V is TRBV27; D not resolved. CDR3 size: 14 residues. The germline V and J ends were trimmed by 1 base and 2 bases, with 8 bases remaining between them. The germline gives CDR1 MNHEY, CDR2 SMNVEV (reference sequence). CDR3 loop: CASSLFADQETQYF. CDR3 nucleotide sequence: TGTGCCAGCAGTTTATTTGCGGATCAAGAGACCCAGTACTTC.

CDR3 in amino acids: CAWSSFGSYNSPLHF. The CDR3 DNA follows: TGTGCCTGGAGTTCGTTCGGCTCCTATAATTCACCCCTCCACTTT. The chain uses TRBV30 and TRBJ1-6; D unresolved. Germline V CDR1 and CDR2: GTSNPN, SVGIG (reference sequence). The CDR3 sequence is 15 residues long. With 2 bases removed from V and 0 bases from J, the gap between germline ends came to 8 bases.

The chain links TRBV6-6 to TRBJ2-2, with 7 bases fitting TRBD2. Germline assignment: CDR1 MNHNY and CDR2 SVGAGI (reference sequence). This CDR3 has 15 residues. J lost 6 bases, V lost 1 base, and 5 bases had no gene match. The CDR3 DNA reads as TGTGCCAGCAGTTACTACTCAGGGAGGGCCGGGGAGCTGTTTTTT. Translation gives CASSYYSGRAGELFF.

The gene calls are TRBV10-3 and TRBJ1-2; no firm D call. Germline CDR1 and CDR2: ENHRY and SYGVKD. The CDR3 totals 12 residues. Trimming cost V 0 bases and J 4 bases, with 3 bases left between them. The CDR3 region is CAISESVYGYTF. The CDR3 DNA is TGTGCCATCAGTGAGTCAGTCTATGGCTACACCTTC.

This sequence joins TRBV7-9 and TRBJ2-4, with D possibly matching TRBD1 (7 bases). Trimming removed 6 bases at V and 1 base at J, with 10 bases between. CDR3 size: 14 residues. Germline CDR1 is SEHNR and CDR2 is FQNEAQ (reference sequence). The CDR3 nucleotides are TGTGCCAGCAGGGCAGGGGGGGCCAAAAACATTCAGTACTTC. Its translation: CASRAGGAKNIQYF. Full variable domain (missing parts from reference TRBV7-9 and TRBJ2-4): DTGVSQNPRHKITKRGQNVTFRCDPISEHNRLYWYRQTLGQGPEFLTYFQNEAQLEKSRLLSDRFSAERPKGSFSTLEIQRTEQGDSAMYLCASRAGGAKNIQYFGAGTRLSVL.

This sequence joins TRBV12-5 and TRBJ1-4; D is undetermined. Trimming left V 7 bases short and J 1 base short, with 22 bases between. The CDR3 is 18 residues long. Germline lookup yields CDR1 LGHNT and CDR2 FRNRAP. As DNA, the CDR3 is TGTGCTAGTGCCAGTCCCTTTTTTAGGGCGGGAACTAATGAAAAACTGTTTTTT. This gives the protein CASASPFFRAGTNEKLFF.

V and J are TRBV11-2 and TRBJ2-1; no clear D. The CDR3 extends over 12 amino acids. The V end lost 1 base, the J end lost 8 bases, and 6 bases lay between the germline ends. Per the germline V gene, CDR1 is SGHAT and CDR2 is FQNNGV. CDR3: CASSLGLDEQFF. CDR3 nucleotides: TGTGCCAGCAGCTTAGGTCTAGATGAGCAGTTCTTC. Complete variable domain (other parts from reference TRBV11-2 and TRBJ2-1): EAGVAQSPRYKIIEKRQSVAFWCNPISGHATLYWYQQILGQGPKLLIQFQNNGVVDDSQLPKDRFSAERLKGVDSTLKIQPAKLEDSAVYLCASSLGLDEQFFGPGTRLTVL.

The chain has TRBV28 and TRBJ2-1; D may be TRBD2 (6 bases). The V end lost 5 bases, the J end lost 3 bases, and 11 bases lay between the germline ends. The CDR3 is made up of 14 amino acids. The germline V gene has CDR1 MDHEN and CDR2 SYDVKM. The CDR3 loop is CASSVGLYYNEQFF. CDR3 DNA sequence: TGTGCCAGCAGTGTGGGACTTTACTACAATGAGCAGTTCTTC.

V is TRBV19 and J is TRBJ2-2; 7 bases agree with TRBD1. CDR1 is LNHDA and CDR2 is SQIVND in the germline V gene (reference sequence). The length of the CDR3 is 14 residues. The V segment lost 8 bases and the J segment 7 bases; nucleotides outside the gene matches: 10. CDR3 protein: CASRKGGDGGELFF. In DNA, the CDR3 is TGTGCCAGTCGGAAAGGGGGCGACGGCGGGGAGCTGTTTTTT. The whole variable domain, remainder taken from reference TRBV19 and TRBJ2-2, is DGGITQSPKYLFRKEGQNVTLSCEQNLNHDAMYWYRQDPGQGLRLIYYSQIVNDFQKGDIAEGYSVSREKKESFPLTVTSAQKNPTAFYLCASRKGGDGGELFFGEGSRLTVL.

The chain uses TRBV6-6 and TRBJ2-5, with TRBD1 matching over 9 bases. In germline, CDR1 is MNHNY, CDR2 SVGAGI (reference sequence). This CDR3 is built from 14 residues. The J segment lost 7 bases and the V segment lost 3 bases, leaving 6 bases of the junction unmatched. The CDR3 DNA follows: TGTGCCAGCAGTTATGTGGGACAGGGTCGGACCCAGTACTTC. Amino acid sequence: CASSYVGQGRTQYF.

V is TRBV5-1 and J is TRBJ2-2; 7 bases are a match to TRBD1. The CDR3 is 14 amino acids. Germline V CDR1 and CDR2: SGHRS, YFSETQ. The ends lost 7 bases at V and 5 bases at J; junction bases unmatched: 8. The CDR3 nucleotides read TGCGCCAGCGCGTGGGACAGAAGAACCGGGGAGCTGTTTTTT. Translating gives CASAWDRRTGELFF.

The V and J genes are TRBV18 and TRBJ2-3; 7 bases are shared with TRBD1. The CDR3 is 15 amino acids. Germline V lookup: CDR1 KGHSH, CDR2 LQKENI. The J segment lost 2 bases and the V segment lost 6 bases, leaving 8 bases of the junction unmatched. The CDR3 sequence: CASSLTGTDTDTQYF. The CDR3 nucleotides read TGTGCCAGCTCCCTTACCGGGACAGACACAGATACGCAGTATTTT.

The rearrangement joins TRBV5-1 to TRBJ1-2; D remains unclear. Deletions cut 5 bases from V and 5 bases from J, with 7 bases between. This CDR3 has 11 residues. CDR1 is SGHRS, CDR2 YFSETQ, per germline. CDR3 sequence reads: CASSDRYGYTF. The CDR3 DNA is TGCGCCAGCAGTGACCGATATGGCTACACCTTC.

This sequence joins TRBV29-1 and TRBJ2-1, with TRBD1 identical over 8 bases. V dropped 4 bases and J dropped 8; count of bases not matched to a gene: 10. CDR3 length: 14 amino acids. CDR1 and CDR2 (germline): SQVTM, ANQGSEA. Here the CDR3 DNA reads TGCAGCGTTGTGAGCTGGACAGGGACCCATGAGCAGTTCTTC. Residues: CSVVSWTGTHEQFF.

The chain recombines TRBV27 with TRBJ2-7; 7 nucleotides match TRBD1. CDR1 and CDR2 (germline): MNHEY, SMNVEV (reference sequence). V dropped 4 bases and J dropped 3; count of bases not matched to a gene: 6. This CDR3 comprises 14 residues. CDR3 in DNA: TGTGCCAGCAGTTCCCCGGGACAGAGCTACGAGCAGTACTTC. Protein product: CASSSPGQSYEQYF.